The 27 T cell receptor beta chains below all came from one sample that was sequenced in a study of cytomegalovirus exposure and HLA in healthy donors. PCR primers comprised 60 Vbeta and 13 Jbeta primers. Using immunoSEQ multiplex PCR, the repertoire was profiled, and TCRdb retains in-frame clones only, with some absent. The data contain 150,000 to 160,000 clones, 65% to 75% of them singletons. The specimen sequenced was PBMCs. These receptors all come from a man aged 30 to 45 in good health and CMV-seronegative.

This chain uses TRBV6-6 with TRBJ1-4, with D possibly TRBD1 on 6 matching bases. Deletions cut 6 bases from V and 7 bases from J, with 9 bases between. The CDR3 has 12 amino acids. Germline assignment: CDR1 MNHNY and CDR2 SVGAGI (reference sequence). CDR3 protein: CASSPGVEKLFF. CDR3 coding DNA: TGTGCCAGCAGCCCAGGGGTTGAAAAACTGTTTTTT.

This chain connects TRBV5-4 to TRBJ2-3, with D perhaps TRBD2 (7 bases). Germline CDR1 is SGHNT and CDR2 is YYREEE (reference sequence). The CDR3 spans 14 residues. Between the trimmed V and J ends, which lost 3 bases and 4 bases, there was a span of 12 bases. The CDR3 nucleotides read TGTGCCAGCAGCTGGGGGGGGCATGCAGATACGCAGTATTTT. It translates to CASSWGGHADTQYF.

V usage is TRBV2 and J usage is TRBJ1-6; the D gene is possibly TRBD1 (6 bases). The CDR3 contains 14 residues. Germline CDR1 SNHLY, CDR2 FYNNEI. The ends were cut back, 5 bases at V and 8 bases at J, with 13 bases in the middle. The CDR3 reads CASSRTGMDSPLHF. CDR3 nucleotide sequence: TGTGCCAGCAGTCGAACAGGGATGGATTCACCCCTCCACTTT.

The genes are TRBV5-6 and TRBJ2-3; D possibly corresponds to TRBD2 (5 bases). The V and J ends lost 4 bases and 4 bases respectively, with 10 bases between them. This CDR3 is 13 amino acids long. Germline V gives CDR1 SGHDT, CDR2 YYEEEE. CDR3 in DNA: TGTGCCAGCAGCCTCCTAGCCTCAGATACGCAGTATTTT. Amino acids: CASSLLASDTQYF.

The chain carries TRBV7-2 and TRBJ1-2; 7 bases are a match to TRBD1. Germline CDR1 is SGHTA and CDR2 is FQGNSA. This CDR3 region has 15 residues. Trimming cost V 3 bases and J 5 bases; bases outside gene matches: 9. CDR3 bases: TGTGCCAGCAGCTTCGACAGGGCGATCTGGTATGGCTACACCTTC. Translation gives CASSFDRAIWYGYTF.

The chain couples TRBV23-1 to TRBJ1-2; TRBD1 agrees at 7 bases. TRBV23-1 is an ORF, with its function uncertain. V lost 0 bases to trimming and J lost 1 base; unmatched junction nucleotides: 8. The CDR3 totals 17 residues. The CDR3 DNA follows: TGCGCCAGCAGTCAATCCCCCCGGGACAGCATTAACTATGGCTACACCTTC. This sequence encodes CASSQSPRDSINYGYTF.

The rearrangement uses TRBV28 and TRBJ1-5, with TRBD1 as a possible D gene (5 bases). CDR3 size: 15 residues. Germline CDR1 is MDHEN and CDR2 is SYDVKM. Between the trimmed V and J ends, which lost 7 bases and 1 base, there was a span of 14 bases. The CDR3 DNA sequence: TGTGCCAGCAAAATCGGACACACCAGCAATCAGCCCCAGCATTTT. Amino acids: CASKIGHTSNQPQHF.

Only one count was recorded for this clone. The same CDR3 can be traced to other DNA sequences in this sample. This chain joins TRBV5-1 and TRBJ2-2, with D perhaps matching TRBD2 (6 bases). V gave up 0 bases and J gave up 4 bases, with 7 bases separating them. The CDR3 is 14 residues long. CDR1 and CDR2 from the germline V gene are SGHRS and YFSETQ. The chain's CDR3 is CASSLAGGTGELFF. The DNA for the CDR3 is TGCGCCAGCAGCTTGGCCGGGGGCACCGGGGAGCTGTTTTTT.

The chain is built from TRBV29-1 and TRBJ2-5, with 7 bases that match TRBD1. Near its end, the DNA agrees better with TRBJ2-7, so the J call may be wrong. The CDR3 contains 15 residues. Per the germline V gene, CDR1 is SQVTM and CDR2 is ANQGSEA. The CDR3 DNA reads as TGCAGCATAATCCCGGGGACAGTGACCTCCTACGAGCAGTACTTC. This sequence encodes CSIIPGTVTSYEQYF.

The V gene is TRBV28, the J gene TRBJ2-2, with 10 bases fitting TRBD1. Trimming took 5 bases from V and 7 from J; bases not matched to a gene: 7. CDR3 size: 15 residues. Germline V gene sequence: CDR1 MDHEN, CDR2 SYDVKM. CDR3 DNA: TGTGCCAGCAGTGCTTCCGGGACAGGGGTCGGGGAGCTGTTTTTT. Residues: CASSASGTGVGELFF.

The gene calls are TRBV2 and TRBJ1-3; D might be TRBD1 (6 bases). The length of the CDR3 is 14 residues. Trimming took off 9 bases at V and 1 base at J, with 13 bases between the two ends. Germline CDR1 reads SNHLY; CDR2 reads FYNNEI. In DNA form, the CDR3 reads TGTGCCAGTACCACAACAGGGTCTGGAAACACCATATATTTT. Protein product: CASTTTGSGNTIYF. Drawing the rest from reference TRBV2 and TRBJ1-3, the complete variable domain is EPEVTQTPSHQVTQMGQEVILRCVPISNHLYFYWYRQILGQKVEFLVSFYNNEISEKSEIFDDQFSVERPDGSNFTLKIRSTKLEDSAMYFCASTTTGSGNTIYFGEGSWLTVV.

The chain joins TRBV6-6 to TRBJ1-2, with a possible D match to TRBD1 (6 bases). Germline CDR1 MNHNY, CDR2 SVGAGI (reference sequence). V shed 4 bases and J shed 1 base, with 16 bases lying between them. The CDR3 totals 16 residues. CDR3 bases: TGTGCCAGCAGTTGGGGCGGGGGGCGAGATAACTATGGCTACACCTTC. Residues: CASSWGGGRDNYGYTF.

There are a few counts of this clone. The CDR3: CASPCRHSPLHF. CDR3 DNA: TGTGCCAGCCCCTGTCGTCATTCACCCCTCCACTTT. The chain is built from TRBV5-3 and TRBJ1-6, with D hard to call. TRBV5-3 is filed as an ORF, its function uncertain. The CDR3 length is 12 residues. Trimming took 8 bases from V and 8 from J, leaving 11 bases between them.

This chain uses TRBV6-5 with TRBJ1-1; D gene uncertain. The CDR3 loop spans 13 amino acids. The ends were cut back, 2 bases at V and 3 bases at J, with 7 bases in the middle. Germline CDR1 is MNHEY and CDR2 is SVGAGI. CDR3 nucleotides: TGTGCCAGCAGTTACACCGCGGACACTGAAGCTTTCTTT. This translates into CASSYTADTEAFF.

The chain couples TRBV2 to TRBJ2-5, with TRBD2 matching 8 bases. The V gene end was trimmed by 3 bases and the J gene end by 6 bases; junction bases not matched to a gene: 6. This CDR3 is built from 14 residues. Germline CDR1 is SNHLY and CDR2 is FYNNEI. The CDR3 reads CASSDEAGGKTQYF. The DNA of the CDR3 is TGTGCCAGCAGTGACGAGGCGGGGGGAAAGACCCAGTACTTC.

The chain combines TRBV7-2 with TRBJ1-4, with 9 bases aligning to TRBD1. V lost 6 bases to trimming and J lost 6 bases; unmatched junction nucleotides: 5. The V gene's germline CDR1 is SGHTA and CDR2 FQGNSA. The length of the CDR3 is 14 residues. The CDR3 is CASSPRTGDEKLFF. CDR3 bases: TGTGCCAGCAGTCCCAGGACAGGGGATGAAAAACTGTTTTTT.

The chain employs TRBV2 and TRBJ1-5; no reliable D call. Trimming cost V 3 bases and J 0 bases, with 9 bases left between them. CDR1 is SNHLY and CDR2 is FYNNEI in the germline V gene. The CDR3 runs 15 residues. CDR3 in amino acids: CASSDRLLSNQPQHF. The DNA for the CDR3 is TGTGCCAGCAGTGATAGACTACTTAGCAATCAGCCCCAGCATTTT.

The chain recombines TRBV28 with TRBJ1-2; the match to TRBD1 covers 7 bases. The junction had 3 bases not matched to a gene; V was cut back by 6 bases and J by 8 bases. There are 11 residues in the CDR3. CDR1 is MDHEN, CDR2 SYDVKM, per germline. DNA for the CDR3: TGTGCCAGCAGACAGGGGCTAGGCTACACCTTC. Translating it yields CASRQGLGYTF.

This clone was seen more than once but under ten times. J is TRBJ2-7 and V is TRBV19, with 7 bases lining up with TRBD2. CDR3 length: 14 amino acids. From germline, CDR1 is LNHDA and CDR2 SQIVND (reference sequence). After removal of 3 bases from V and 6 bases from J, the junction contained 8 bases not matched to a gene. The CDR3 is CASSMAGRGGEQYF. CDR3 in DNA: TGTGCCAGTAGTATGGCAGGGAGGGGAGGCGAGCAGTACTTC.

The chain carries TRBV12-5 and TRBJ2-7, with D hard to call. Germline CDR1 is LGHNT and CDR2 is FRNRAP. Trimming cost V 5 bases and J 3 bases, with 8 bases left between them. The CDR3 totals 12 residues. The DNA of the CDR3 is TGTGCTAGTGGTCCCGACAACTACGAGCAGTACTTC. Translated: CASGPDNYEQYF.

Comments on this clone: An end of the junction does not agree with germline; a read error may underlie this. The V and J genes are TRBV7-7 and TRBJ2-5; 8 bases fit TRBD2. This CDR3 is 16 amino acids long. Germline CDR1 reads SSHAT; CDR2 reads FNYEAQ (reference sequence). The CDR3 bases are TGTGCTAGCAGCTTAGCGATGGCGGGGGGCCAAGAGACCCAGTACTTC. It translates to CASSLAMAGGQETQYF.

The V gene is TRBV28, the J gene TRBJ2-2, with TRBD2 matching 9 bases. V shed 3 bases and J 3 bases; nucleotides not matched to a gene: 11. This CDR3 has 18 residues. Germline V CDR1 and CDR2: MDHEN, SYDVKM. The CDR3 DNA reads as TGTGCCAGCAGTTTTCCCTCCGGGACTAGCTTAGACACCGGGGAGCTGTTTTTT. Protein product: CASSFPSGTSLDTGELFF.

This clone was counted only a few times. The V call is TRBV7-8, the J call TRBJ2-4; TRBD2 matches at 7 bases. The ends lost 3 bases at V and 0 bases at J; junction bases unmatched: 8. Looked up from germline, CDR1 is SGHVS and CDR2 is FQNEAQ. This CDR3 is built from 17 residues. CDR3 sequence: CASSFLGGMLAKNIQYF. The DNA for the CDR3 is TGTGCCAGCAGCTTCCTCGGGGGGATGTTAGCCAAAAACATTCAGTACTTC.

The gene calls are TRBV7-3 and TRBJ2-5, with D hard to call. This CDR3 contains 14 residues. Trimming took 0 bases from V and 1 from J, leaving 6 bases between them. In germline, CDR1 is SGHTA, CDR2 FQGTGA. CDR3 DNA: TGTGCCAGCAGCTTAACGGCAGGCCAAGAGACCCAGTACTTC. The encoded protein is CASSLTAGQETQYF.

A few counts support this clone. This chain joins TRBV25-1 and TRBJ2-1; a possible D gene is TRBD1 (6 bases). The V end was cut by 3 bases, the J end by 3 bases, with 12 bases between. The CDR3 is 15 amino acids. Germline V gene sequence: CDR1 MGHDK, CDR2 SYGVNS. The CDR3 spells CASSERGTLYNEQFF. In DNA form, the CDR3 reads TGTGCCAGCAGTGAGAGAGGGACACTCTACAATGAGCAGTTCTTC. The full variable domain, rest sourced from reference TRBV25-1 and TRBJ2-1, is EADIYQTPRYLVIGTGKKITLECSQTMGHDKMYWYQQDPGMELHLIHYSYGVNSTEKGDLSSESTVSRIRTEHFPLTLESARPSHTSQYLCASSERGTLYNEQFFGPGTRLTVL.

The V gene is TRBV28, the J gene TRBJ1-2; possible D gene TRBD1, 5 bases. CDR1 is MDHEN, CDR2 SYDVKM, per germline. The CDR3 length is 14 residues. V lost 5 bases, J lost 4 bases, and 14 bases lay in between. CDR3 residues: CASSLPTDPYGYTF. The CDR3 bases are TGTGCCAGCAGTCTTCCGACAGACCCCTATGGCTACACCTTC.

This sequence joins TRBV5-1 and TRBJ2-4; 7 bases are shared with TRBD2. Germline CDR1 is SGHRS and CDR2 is YFSETQ. CDR3 length: 15 amino acids. The V gene end was trimmed by 0 bases and the J gene end by 5 bases; junction bases not matched to a gene: 5. CDR3: CASSLEGLAENIQYF. CDR3 in DNA: TGCGCCAGCAGCTTGGAGGGCCTAGCGGAAAACATTCAGTACTTC.